A single sample is the source of the 3 T cell receptor beta chains below, sequenced in a study of cytotoxic CD8 clonotypes in ibrutinib-treated CLL. The data were produced by immunoSEQ multiplex PCR, yet TCRdb's version contains in-frame clones alone and is incomplete. The data hold over 65,000 clones, with roughly two thirds observed a single time. The sequencing here drew on PBMCs, taken after 12 months of ibrutinib treatment. These receptors all come from a human donor with chronic lymphocytic leukemia.

V gene TRBV7-2 combines with J gene TRBJ1-2, with a tentative D call TRBD1 (5 bases). The CDR3 covers 15 residues. V was trimmed by 2 bases and J by 3 bases, leaving 13 bases between them. Per germline, CDR1 SGHTA and CDR2 FQGNSA. The CDR3 region is CASSLSPRGDYGYTF. In nucleotides, the CDR3 is TGTGCCAGCAGCTTATCCCCCCGGGGGGACTATGGCTACACCTTC.

The rearrangement joins TRBV7-2 to TRBJ1-5; maybe TRBD1 (5 bases). CDR3 length: 14 residues. Germline CDR1 SGHTA, CDR2 FQGNSA. Trimming took 4 bases from V and 6 from J, leaving 13 bases between them. In DNA, the CDR3 is TGTGCCAGCAGCTCCTTGGGGGAGAGTCAGCCCCAGCATTTT. Amino acid sequence: CASSSLGESQPQHF.

The V and J genes are TRBV10-3 and TRBJ1-5; a possible D gene is TRBD1 (6 bases). V lost 10 bases and J 5 bases, leaving 15 bases between the germline ends. Germline CDR1 is ENHRY and CDR2 is SYGVKD. The CDR3 is made up of 13 amino acids. CDR3 nucleotide sequence: TGTGCCACCACGGGGGGCCGGGATCAGCCCCAGCATTTT. Its translation is CATTGGRDQPQHF.